The 22 T cell receptor beta chains below come from one sample, sequenced in a study of T-cell reconstitution after alpha-beta-depleted transplantation in children. The library targeted TCRbeta and was prepared with unique molecular identifiers. TCRdb re-called the PCR reads through MiXCR, storing one row per CDR3 protein. The data hold 200,000 to 250,000 distinct CDR3 sequences, with roughly 7.7% observed a single time. The specimen was PBMCs, mostly from graft donor cells, collected 180 days after TCRalphabeta/CD19-depleted stem cell transplant. The receptor source for this set is a male patient between 10 and 17 years old who had a stem cell transplant for acute lymphoblastic leukemia, so the T cells may come from the graft donor.

This clonotype was picked up many times. The chain carries TRBV14 and TRBJ2-3, with D possibly TRBD1 on 5 matching bases. The V gene's germline CDR1 is SGHDN and CDR2 FVKESK. V was clipped by 0 bases and J by 2 bases, with 9 bases between them. CDR3 length equals 15 residues. The CDR3 nucleotides read TGTGCCAGCAGCCAAGATGAGGACATCACAGATACGCAGTATTTT. It is translated as CASSQDEDITDTQYF.

This sequence joins TRBV20-1 and TRBJ2-2; TRBD2 aligns across 7 bases. The J segment lost 1 base and the V segment lost 5 bases, leaving 10 bases of the junction unmatched. The CDR3 spans 16 residues. Germline V gives CDR1 DFQATT, CDR2 SNEGSKA (reference sequence). In DNA, the CDR3 is TGCAGTGCTCTCGCCCTCACTAGCGAGAACACCGGGGAGCTGTTTTTT. Amino acids: CSALALTSENTGELFF.

This clonotype was seen repeatedly, ten times or more. V is TRBV12-3 or TRBV12-4 and J is TRBJ2-5; either TRBD1 or TRBD2 may supply D (5 bases each). The V end was cut by 3 bases, the J end by 3 bases, with 14 bases between. This CDR3 contains 15 residues. CDR3 amino acids: CASSFFGAGKETQYF. For the CDR3, the DNA is TGTGCCAGCAGTTTCTTTGGGGCGGGCAAAGAGACCCAGTACTTC.

The table lists this clonotype with many counts. The chain carries TRBV9 and TRBJ2-2, with 7 bases aligning to TRBD2. The V and J ends lost 1 base and 6 bases, in that order; junction bases with no gene match: 6. CDR1 SGDLS and CDR2 YYNGEE come from the germline V gene. This CDR3 region has 15 residues. This chain's CDR3 is CASSVKGRAPGELFF. The CDR3 coding sequence is TGTGCCAGCAGCGTAAAAGGGAGGGCCCCCGGGGAGCTGTTTTTT.

This clonotype was seen ten or more times. This sequence joins TRBV6-5 and TRBJ1-3; 9 positions match TRBD1. Germline trimming cut 2 bases from V and 1 base from J; bases unmatched to any gene: 0. The CDR3 has 15 residues. In germline, CDR1 is MNHEY, CDR2 SVGAGI. The CDR3 DNA sequence: TGTGCCAGCAGTTACGGGACAGGGTCTGGAAACACCATATATTTT. Translation: CASSYGTGSGNTIYF.

Many counts were recorded for this clonotype. The chain couples TRBV29-1 to TRBJ1-2; D remains ambiguous. Germline V gene sequence: CDR1 SQVTM, CDR2 ANQGSEA. This CDR3 is 12 amino acids long. Trimming removed 1 base at V and 3 bases at J, with 6 bases between. The CDR3 sequence: CSVEGRDYGYTF. CDR3 bases: TGCAGCGTTGAAGGGAGGGACTATGGCTACACCTTC.

Many counts were recorded for this clonotype. The chain recombines TRBV20-1 with TRBJ2-1; D is ambiguous. Deletions cut 3 bases from V and 7 bases from J, with 7 bases between. From germline, CDR1 is DFQATT and CDR2 SNEGSKA (reference sequence). The CDR3 is made up of 11 amino acids. The CDR3 sequence is CSASRLNEQFF. The CDR3 coding sequence is TGCAGTGCTAGTAGGTTAAATGAGCAGTTCTTC.

Ten or more counts support this clonotype. The chain employs TRBV5-1 and TRBJ2-3, with 8 bases aligning to TRBD1. CDR3 size: 15 residues. J gave up 4 bases and V 4 bases, and 8 bases lay outside the gene matches. Looked up from germline, CDR1 is SGHRS and CDR2 is YFSETQ. The CDR3 sequence: CASSQDRERADTQYF. DNA for the CDR3: TGCGCCAGCAGCCAGGACAGGGAGCGGGCAGATACGCAGTATTTT.

This clonotype was counted many times. The chain uses TRBV6-4 and TRBJ2-7; 9 bases align to TRBD1. The junction had 11 bases not matched to a gene; V was cut back by 4 bases and J by 4 bases. The germline CDR1 and CDR2 sequences are MRHNA and SNTAGT. The CDR3 has 16 amino acids. The CDR3 loop reads CASSAADRGKEYEQYF. The CDR3 bases are TGTGCCAGCAGTGCGGCAGACAGGGGGAAGGAGTACGAGCAGTACTTC.

This clonotype was observed many times. J is TRBJ2-7 and V is TRBV20-1; D unclear. The germline V gene encodes CDR1 DFQATT and CDR2 SNEGSKA (reference sequence). The CDR3 is 13 amino acids. The ends were cut back, 5 bases at V and 3 bases at J, with 14 bases in the middle. The CDR3, as DNA: TGCAGTGCTCGAAGTCCGGACGGCTACGAGCAGTACTTC. It is translated as CSARSPDGYEQYF.

This clonotype was observed many times. The chain joins TRBV29-1 to TRBJ2-7; weak D call: TRBD1 (6 bases). The germline V gene has CDR1 SQVTM and CDR2 ANQGSEA. This CDR3 has 15 residues. The V and J ends lost 4 bases and 3 bases respectively, with 19 bases between them. The CDR3 protein is CSVVRGETGLYEQYF. The CDR3 DNA reads as TGCAGCGTTGTCAGAGGGGAAACAGGGCTCTACGAGCAGTACTTC.

In this sample, this clonotype turned up many times. The chain combines TRBV5-1 with TRBJ2-7, with 10 bases matching TRBD2. The J segment lost 3 bases and the V segment lost 5 bases, leaving 2 bases of the junction unmatched. The CDR3 loop spans 13 amino acids. Germline V gives CDR1 SGHRS, CDR2 YFSETQ. CDR3 region: CASSKREGYEQYF. The CDR3 coding sequence is TGCGCCAGCAGTAAGCGGGAGGGCTACGAGCAGTACTTC.

The table lists this clonotype with many counts. This chain connects TRBV12-3 or TRBV12-4 to TRBJ2-3; 12 positions agree with TRBD2. The ends lost 3 bases at V and 0 bases at J; junction bases unmatched: 7. The length of the CDR3 is 18 residues. The CDR3 reads CASSLSSGGARSTDTQYF. For the CDR3, the DNA is TGTGCCAGCAGTTTGTCTAGCGGGGGGGCCCGTAGCACAGATACGCAGTATTTT.

This clonotype was counted many times. The gene calls are TRBV5-6 and TRBJ2-6; weak D call: TRBD1 (5 bases). Trimming took 2 bases from V and 2 from J, leaving 11 bases between them. Germline V gives CDR1 SGHDT, CDR2 YYEEEE. This CDR3 has 16 residues. CDR3 sequence (DNA): TGTGCCAGCAGCTTCGACAGACCAGCTGGGGCCAACGTCCTGACTTTC. Protein: CASSFDRPAGANVLTF.

The sample holds many counts of this clonotype. The chain couples TRBV4-3 to TRBJ2-7; the match to TRBD1 covers 8 bases. V shed 5 bases and J 1 base; nucleotides not matched to a gene: 4. The CDR3 loop spans 14 amino acids. Germline V gene lookup returns CDR1 LGHNA and CDR2 YSLEER. CDR3 region: CASSAGTGSYEQYF. Written as DNA, the CDR3 is TGCGCCAGCAGCGCCGGGACAGGATCCTACGAGCAGTACTTC.

This clonotype was recorded at least ten times. The V gene is TRBV28, the J gene TRBJ2-7; D perhaps matches TRBD2 (6 bases). CDR3 length: 15 amino acids. Germline V gene data show CDR1 as MDHEN and CDR2 as SYDVKM. With 4 bases removed from V and 3 bases from J, the gap between germline ends came to 16 bases. CDR3 loop: CASSSPGREDYEQYF. CDR3 in DNA: TGTGCCAGCAGTTCCCCCGGGAGAGAGGACTACGAGCAGTACTTC.

This clonotype was seen ten or more times. The genes are TRBV18 and TRBJ1-5; D gene ambiguous. Trimming removed 0 bases from V and 0 bases from J, with 0 bases in between. Germline lookup yields CDR1 KGHSH and CDR2 LQKENI. The CDR3 spans 13 residues. The CDR3: CASSPPSNQPQHF. The CDR3 nucleotides are TGTGCCAGCTCACCACCTAGCAATCAGCCCCAGCATTTT.

This clonotype has ten or more counts. The chain joins TRBV4-3 to TRBJ2-3; weak D call: TRBD2 (7 bases). V was clipped by 2 bases and J by 3 bases, with 15 bases between them. Per the germline V gene, CDR1 is LGHNA and CDR2 is YSLEER. The CDR3 is 16 amino acids. The CDR3 bases are TGCGCCAGCAGCCAATTATCGGGGGGCCTTACAGATACGCAGTATTTT. Encoded protein: CASSQLSGGLTDTQYF.

This clonotype was seen at least ten times. This sequence joins TRBV28 and TRBJ1-1; D is unresolved. CDR1 is MDHEN and CDR2 is SYDVKM in the germline V gene. The CDR3 contains 15 residues. V was clipped by 5 bases and J by 3 bases, with 16 bases between them. The DNA for the CDR3 is TGTGCCAGCAGTCCAAGTTCCGGGCCTTACACTGAAGCTTTCTTT. It codes for CASSPSSGPYTEAFF. The variable domain in full, with the rest retrieved from reference TRBV28 and TRBJ1-1, is DVKVTQSSRYLVKRTGEKVFLECVQDMDHENMFWYRQDPGLGLRLIYFSYDVKMKEKGDIPEGYSVSREKKERFSLILESASTNQTSMYLCASSPSSGPYTEAFFGQGTRLTVV.

This clonotype showed up many times. This chain joins TRBV29-1 and TRBJ1-1; the D is unclear. The CDR3 runs to 12 residues. The germline V and J ends were trimmed by 6 bases and 6 bases, with 14 bases remaining between them. Germline CDR1 reads SQVTM; CDR2 reads ANQGSEA. Here the CDR3 reads CSVEASSPEAFF. The CDR3 bases are TGCAGCGTAGAGGCCAGCTCTCCTGAAGCTTTCTTT.

This clonotype was detected ten times or more. CDR3 bases: TGTGCCAGCAGTGAAGTGGGAGTGGAAGAGACCCAGTACTTC. It translates to CASSEVGVEETQYF. V gene TRBV2 combines with J gene TRBJ2-5, with D perhaps TRBD2 (5 bases). Deletions cut 1 base from V and 3 bases from J, with 9 bases between. The CDR3 consists of 14 residues. Germline V gene sequence: CDR1 SNHLY, CDR2 FYNNEI. The variable domain in full, with the rest retrieved from reference TRBV2 and TRBJ2-5, is EPEVTQTPSHQVTQMGQEVILRCVPISNHLYFYWYRQILGQKVEFLVSFYNNEISEKSEIFDDQFSVERPDGSNFTLKIRSTKLEDSAMYFCASSEVGVEETQYFGPGTRLLVL.

This clonotype has a count of ten or more. The chain combines TRBV20-1 with TRBJ1-2; D gene uncertain. Germline CDR1 is DFQATT and CDR2 is SNEGSKA (reference sequence). The CDR3 totals 14 residues. V lost 6 bases and J 0 bases, leaving 14 bases between the germline ends. CDR3 nucleotides: TGCAGTGCCCCCCCCGGGTTTCCTAACTATGGCTACACCTTC. Translating it yields CSAPPGFPNYGYTF.